These T cell receptor beta chains were read from a single sample in a study of vaccination and CD4 T cells after COVID-19. Using its own MiXCR run on the PCR reads, TCRdb lists one record per CDR3 protein. The sample contains around 26,000 distinct CDR3 sequences, 67% of which appear only once. No antigen has been identified for these receptors. Source: CD4+ T cells from blood, cultured in vitro, taken after SARS-CoV-2 vaccination. These receptors all stem from a human donor who received a COVID-19 vaccine. Both conserved end residues are part of each CDR3. Fields, in order: V gene, D gene, J gene, clone size, CDR3 DNA, CDR3 protein. A D gene is named only where the DNA matches it firmly. Clone size, where shown, is once, few, many, or a class for clones that have expanded.

V gene: TRBV12-5
D gene: -
J gene: TRBJ1-2
clone size: -
CDR3 DNA: TGTGCTAGTGGTTGGACTTCAGGGGCGAGTGGCTACACCTTC
CDR3 protein: CASGWTSGASGYTF

V gene: TRBV10-2
D gene: TRBD2
J gene: TRBJ2-5
clone size: -
CDR3 DNA: TGCGCCAGCAAGGCGGGGGGGCAAGAGACCCAGTACTTC
CDR3 protein: CASKAGGQETQYF

V gene: TRBV5-4
D gene: -
J gene: TRBJ1-2
clone size: -
CDR3 DNA: TGTGCCAGCAGGTTGGGACGAAACTATGGCTACACCTTC
CDR3 protein: CASRLGRNYGYTF

V gene: TRBV12-5
D gene: -
J gene: TRBJ1-1
clone size: -
CDR3 DNA: TGTGCTAGTGGTTTGGAATGGACAGCGAACACTGAAGCTTTCTTT
CDR3 protein: CASGLEWTANTEAFF

V gene: TRBV5-4
D gene: TRBD1
J gene: TRBJ1-5
clone size: few
CDR3 DNA: TGTGCCAGCAGCCCTAATTTGGACAGGGCGCGGGTCAATCAGCCCCAGCATTTT
CDR3 protein: CASSPNLDRARVNQPQHF

V gene: TRBV6-1
D gene: TRBD2
J gene: TRBJ2-5
clone size: -
CDR3 DNA: TGTGCCAGCAACCCGGGGGGACTAGCGGGAATATTCCAAGAGACCCAGTACTTC
CDR3 protein: CASNPGGLAGIFQETQYF

V gene: TRBV19
D gene: -
J gene: TRBJ1-1
clone size: -
CDR3 DNA: TGTGCCAGTAGTATGAGAAGGAACACTGAAGCTTTCTTT
CDR3 protein: CASSMRRNTEAFF

V gene: TRBV5-8
D gene: -
J gene: TRBJ1-5
clone size: -
CDR3 DNA: TGTGCCAGCAGCTTGCCCTACCCCAATCAGCCCCAGCATTTT
CDR3 protein: CASSLPYPNQPQHF

V gene: TRBV27
D gene: TRBD1
J gene: TRBJ1-1
clone size: -
CDR3 DNA: TGTGCCAGCAGACCACAGGGGGCATACACTGAAGCTTTCTTT
CDR3 protein: CASRPQGAYTEAFF

V gene: TRBV5-4
D gene: TRBD1
J gene: TRBJ2-3
clone size: -
CDR3 DNA: TGTGCCAGCAGCCTCCGGACAGGGACTAGCACAGATACGCAGTATTTT
CDR3 protein: CASSLRTGTSTDTQYF

V gene: TRBV6-1
D gene: -
J gene: TRBJ2-3
clone size: few
CDR3 DNA: TGTGCCAGCAGTCTACACTCACTAGGGGCCTTTGATACGCAGTATTTT
CDR3 protein: CASSLHSLGAFDTQYF

V gene: TRBV6-1
D gene: TRBD1
J gene: TRBJ1-5
clone size: -
CDR3 DNA: TGTGCCAGCAGCCCAACAGGGGCCGTCGGTCAGCCCCAGCATTTT
CDR3 protein: CASSPTGAVGQPQHF

V gene: TRBV24-1
D gene: TRBD2
J gene: TRBJ2-1
clone size: -
CDR3 DNA: TGTGCCACCAGTGGCGGGGGGGGTTACAATGAGCAGTTCTTC
CDR3 protein: CATSGGGGYNEQFF

V gene: TRBV5-4
D gene: TRBD2
J gene: TRBJ2-3
clone size: -
CDR3 DNA: TGTGCCAGCAGCAAACCTAGCGGGGGGTTCACAGATACGCAGTATTTT
CDR3 protein: CASSKPSGGFTDTQYF

V gene: TRBV6-5
D gene: -
J gene: TRBJ1-2
clone size: few
CDR3 DNA: TGTGCCAGCAGTTTCTCCTTGAAGTTAGGCTATGGCTACACCTTC
CDR3 protein: CASSFSLKLGYGYTF

V gene: TRBV2
D gene: -
J gene: TRBJ1-2
clone size: -
CDR3 DNA: TGTGCCAGCAGTGAACTTAAGGGCTATGGCTACACCTTC
CDR3 protein: CASSELKGYGYTF

V gene: TRBV20-1
D gene: -
J gene: TRBJ1-1
clone size: few
CDR3 DNA: TGCAGTGCTAGAGTCCCGGGGACCACTGAAGCTTTCTTT
CDR3 protein: CSARVPGTTEAFF

V gene: TRBV20-1
D gene: -
J gene: TRBJ1-1
clone size: -
CDR3 DNA: TGCAGTGCAGACCCTCAAACCGAAGCTTTCTTT
CDR3 protein: CSADPQTEAFF

V gene: TRBV12-3/TRBV12-4
D gene: -
J gene: TRBJ2-5
clone size: -
CDR3 DNA: TGTGCCAGCAGTTCCGACAGGAGAGAGACCCAGTACTTC
CDR3 protein: CASSSDRRETQYF

V gene: TRBV5-4
D gene: TRBD1
J gene: TRBJ1-1
clone size: once
CDR3 DNA: TGTGCCAGCAGCTCCTACAGGGGACATCTGAACACTGAAGCTTTCTTT
CDR3 protein: CASSSYRGHLNTEAFF

V gene: TRBV14
D gene: TRBD1
J gene: TRBJ1-2
clone size: -
CDR3 DNA: TGTGCCAGCAGCCAAGCGGGGGGACAGGGGAACTATGGCTACACCTTC
CDR3 protein: CASSQAGGQGNYGYTF

V gene: TRBV28
D gene: TRBD1
J gene: TRBJ1-2
clone size: -
CDR3 DNA: TGTGCCAGCAGTGCCCCGACAGGGGTGAACTATGGCTACACCTTC
CDR3 protein: CASSAPTGVNYGYTF

V gene: TRBV20-1
D gene: -
J gene: TRBJ1-1
clone size: -
CDR3 DNA: TGCAGTGCTAGCTCAGGGGACACTGAAGCTTTCTTT
CDR3 protein: CSASSGDTEAFF

V gene: TRBV25-1
D gene: -
J gene: TRBJ1-2
clone size: -
CDR3 DNA: TGTGCCACCTCCCGTCGACAGGATGCTCTGGATGGCTACACCTTC
CDR3 protein: CATSRRQDALDGYTF

V gene: TRBV7-6
D gene: -
J gene: TRBJ1-4
clone size: -
CDR3 DNA: TGTGCCAGCAGCTTGGGCAGGGGAAGGGAAAAACTGTTTTTT
CDR3 protein: CASSLGRGREKLFF

V gene: TRBV24-1
D gene: -
J gene: TRBJ2-3
clone size: few
CDR3 DNA: TGTGCCACCAGTGACCCCGGACAGCCCACGGATACGCAGTATTTT
CDR3 protein: CATSDPGQPTDTQYF

V gene: TRBV2
D gene: -
J gene: TRBJ2-5
clone size: -
CDR3 DNA: TGTGCCAGCAGTTTGGGGGAGACCCAGTACTTC
CDR3 protein: CASSLGETQYF

V gene: TRBV19
D gene: TRBD2
J gene: TRBJ2-3
clone size: -
CDR3 DNA: TGTGCCAGTAGCGAGCGGGGTCAGGATACGCAGTATTTT
CDR3 protein: CASSERGQDTQYF

V gene: TRBV19
D gene: TRBD1
J gene: TRBJ1-1
clone size: -
CDR3 DNA: TGTGCCAGTAGTCCGTTGACAGGGTTGAACACTGAAGCTTTCTTT
CDR3 protein: CASSPLTGLNTEAFF

V gene: TRBV20-1
D gene: -
J gene: TRBJ1-1
clone size: -
CDR3 DNA: TGCAGTGCTCCGGAGACCGGACAGCCGAACACTGAAGCTTTCTTT
CDR3 protein: CSAPETGQPNTEAFF

V gene: TRBV20-1
D gene: TRBD1
J gene: TRBJ2-5
clone size: -
CDR3 DNA: TGCAGTGCTAGAGTACAGGGGGCTGGAGAGACCCAGTACTTC
CDR3 protein: CSARVQGAGETQYF

V gene: TRBV24-1
D gene: -
J gene: TRBJ1-2
clone size: once
CDR3 DNA: TGTGCCACCAGTGTAAGGGGGACAAATGGCTACACCTTC
CDR3 protein: CATSVRGTNGYTF

V gene: TRBV19
D gene: TRBD2
J gene: TRBJ2-7
clone size: -
CDR3 DNA: TGTGCCAGTAGTCCCCGCCCTAAGGGACTAGCGGTATCCTACGAGCAGTACTTC
CDR3 protein: CASSPRPKGLAVSYEQYF

V gene: TRBV6-1
D gene: -
J gene: TRBJ2-1
clone size: -
CDR3 DNA: TGTGCCAGCAGTGAAAACCTAGATGAGCAGTTCTTC
CDR3 protein: CASSENLDEQFF

V gene: TRBV6-1
D gene: -
J gene: TRBJ1-2
clone size: -
CDR3 DNA: TGTGCCAGCAGTGAAGGGGGGGCTAGAAACTATGGCTACACCTTC
CDR3 protein: CASSEGGARNYGYTF

V gene: TRBV21-1
D gene: -
J gene: TRBJ1-6
clone size: -
CDR3 DNA: TGTGCCAGCAGCAAAGACCGGGGGTTAGATTCACCCCTCCACTTT
CDR3 protein: CASSKDRGLDSPLHF

V gene: TRBV6-1
D gene: -
J gene: TRBJ2-1
clone size: -
CDR3 DNA: TGTGCCAGCAGCCCGCATAGATTTTACAATGAGCAGTTCTTC
CDR3 protein: CASSPHRFYNEQFF

V gene: TRBV7-8
D gene: TRBD2
J gene: TRBJ2-1
clone size: -
CDR3 DNA: TGTGCCAGCAGGAAAACGCCGGGGGGGAATGAGCAGTTCTTC
CDR3 protein: CASRKTPGGNEQFF

V gene: TRBV6-1
D gene: TRBD1
J gene: TRBJ1-2
clone size: few
CDR3 DNA: TGTGCCAGCAGACCCCTAGTGCAGGGGGGGTATGGCTACACCTTC
CDR3 protein: CASRPLVQGGYGYTF

V gene: TRBV20-1
D gene: TRBD2
J gene: TRBJ2-7
clone size: -
CDR3 DNA: TGCAGTGCGATCTCCCCTAGCGGGGGGAGTATCTACGAGCAGTACTTC
CDR3 protein: CSAISPSGGSIYEQYF

V gene: TRBV6-1
D gene: -
J gene: TRBJ2-1
clone size: -
CDR3 DNA: TGTGCCAGCAGTGATGGCTACTCCTACAATGAGCAGTTCTTC
CDR3 protein: CASSDGYSYNEQFF

V gene: TRBV10-1
D gene: -
J gene: TRBJ2-2
clone size: -
CDR3 DNA: TGCGCCAGCAGTGAGAATCGGAACACCGGGGAGCTGTTTTTT
CDR3 protein: CASSENRNTGELFF

V gene: TRBV30
D gene: TRBD2
J gene: TRBJ2-5
clone size: -
CDR3 DNA: TGTGCCTGGAGTGTCAGACTAGCTGGCAAGACCCAGTACTTC
CDR3 protein: CAWSVRLAGKTQYF

V gene: TRBV30
D gene: TRBD2
J gene: TRBJ2-1
clone size: once
CDR3 DNA: TGTGCCTGGAGTGGGTCCCTTTTTCGACTAGCGGGGGAGAATGAGCAGTTCTTC
CDR3 protein: CAWSGSLFRLAGENEQFF

V gene: TRBV7-2
D gene: TRBD2
J gene: TRBJ2-7
clone size: -
CDR3 DNA: TGTGCCAGCACCGATGCCGCGGGGGGCCTCTACGAGCAGTACTTC
CDR3 protein: CASTDAAGGLYEQYF

V gene: TRBV12-3/TRBV12-4
D gene: -
J gene: TRBJ1-6
clone size: -
CDR3 DNA: TGTGCCAGCAGTTTCCGGGTTCTCGATTCACCCCTCCACTTT
CDR3 protein: CASSFRVLDSPLHF

V gene: TRBV5-4
D gene: TRBD2
J gene: TRBJ2-1
clone size: -
CDR3 DNA: TGTGCCAGCAGCTTGGTTCGCGGGGGGAATAATGAGCAGTTCTTC
CDR3 protein: CASSLVRGGNNEQFF

V gene: TRBV7-3
D gene: -
J gene: TRBJ1-2
clone size: -
CDR3 DNA: TGTGCCAGCAGCTTAAAAGGGAAGCATGGCTACACCTTC
CDR3 protein: CASSLKGKHGYTF

V gene: TRBV6-1
D gene: -
J gene: TRBJ1-4
clone size: -
CDR3 DNA: TGTGCCAGCAACCAGGGACGGCGAAATGAAAAACTGTTTTTT
CDR3 protein: CASNQGRRNEKLFF

V gene: TRBV24-1
D gene: TRBD2
J gene: TRBJ2-5
clone size: -
CDR3 DNA: TGTGCCACCAGTGATGGGGTAGCGGGGGGCCCAGAGACCCAGTACTTC
CDR3 protein: CATSDGVAGGPETQYF

V gene: TRBV18
D gene: -
J gene: TRBJ1-1
clone size: -
CDR3 DNA: TGTGCCAGCTCTCCAAAGGAGGGGGGAACTGAAGCTTTCTTT
CDR3 protein: CASSPKEGGTEAFF

V gene: TRBV30
D gene: -
J gene: TRBJ1-1
clone size: -
CDR3 DNA: TGTGCCTGGAGCAGGGGTGTTGAAGCTTTCTTT
CDR3 protein: CAWSRGVEAFF

V gene: TRBV5-4
D gene: TRBD2
J gene: TRBJ2-7
clone size: -
CDR3 DNA: TGTGCCAGCAGCTTGGAACTAGCGGGGAATTACGAGCAGTACTTC
CDR3 protein: CASSLELAGNYEQYF

V gene: TRBV7-8
D gene: -
J gene: TRBJ2-1
clone size: -
CDR3 DNA: TGTGCCAGCAGCTTAGACAGGGTCAATGAGCAGTTCTTC
CDR3 protein: CASSLDRVNEQFF

V gene: TRBV11-2
D gene: -
J gene: TRBJ2-2
clone size: -
CDR3 DNA: TGTGCCAGCAGGGGGGAGAGCGTAAGGTACACCGGGGAGCTGTTTTTT
CDR3 protein: CASRGESVRYTGELFF

V gene: TRBV6-1
D gene: -
J gene: TRBJ1-6
clone size: -
CDR3 DNA: TGTGCCAGCAGTGATGGGAATTCACCCCTCCACTTT
CDR3 protein: CASSDGNSPLHF

V gene: TRBV24-1
D gene: -
J gene: TRBJ2-3
clone size: -
CDR3 DNA: TGTGCCACCAGTGACCCTACCTACCCCGAATCAGGAACAGATACGCAGTATTTT
CDR3 protein: CATSDPTYPESGTDTQYF

V gene: TRBV6-2/TRBV6-3
D gene: -
J gene: TRBJ1-1
clone size: -
CDR3 DNA: TGTGCCAGTACCCCCTTGGGGGGCAATACGAACACTGAAGCTTTCTTT
CDR3 protein: CASTPLGGNTNTEAFF

V gene: TRBV5-1
D gene: -
J gene: TRBJ2-3
clone size: -
CDR3 DNA: TGCGCCAGCAGGGGCACAGATACGCAGTATTTT
CDR3 protein: CASRGTDTQYF